Each of the 21 T cell receptor beta chains below was sequenced from the same sample in a study of T cell responses to AZD1222 COVID-19 vaccine. Generated by immunoSEQ multiplex PCR, the TCRdb table keeps only in-frame clones and is missing some. The data contain over 130,000 clones, roughly 92% of them singletons. Material: peripheral blood, obtained 28 days after the second AZD1222 dose. The receptors were gathered from an adult who received the AZD1222 COVID-19 vaccine.

CDR3 amino acids: CASSPNLEGHNEQFF. As DNA, the CDR3 is TGTGCCAGTAGTCCAAATTTGGAGGGCCACAATGAGCAGTTCTTC. The chain links TRBV19 to TRBJ2-1; D perhaps matches TRBD2 (6 bases). Looked up from germline, CDR1 is LNHDA and CDR2 is SQIVND (reference sequence). The V gene lost 5 bases and the J gene lost 5 bases, with 16 bases spanning the gap. The CDR3 totals 15 residues.

The J gene is TRBJ2-7, the V gene TRBV7-9, with D tentatively TRBD1 (5 bases). The CDR3 has 16 residues. V was pared by 5 bases and J by 5 bases, with 22 bases between. CDR1 SEHNR and CDR2 FQNEAQ come from the germline V gene (reference sequence). The CDR3 spells CASSRWLIGRVNEQYF. CDR3 sequence (DNA): TGTGCCAGCAGCCGCTGGCTAATAGGCAGGGTGAACGAGCAGTACTTC.

The chain couples TRBV19 to TRBJ1-5, with TRBD1 as a possible D gene (5 bases). The germline V gene has CDR1 LNHDA and CDR2 SQIVND (reference sequence). Trimming took 3 bases from V and 1 from J, leaving 13 bases between them. The CDR3 is 16 amino acids. The CDR3 coding sequence is TGTGCCAGTAGTATCCGATTGGGGCCCAGCAATCAGCCCCAGCATTTT. Translation gives CASSIRLGPSNQPQHF.

The rearrangement links TRBV5-1 to TRBJ2-1, with 7 bases matching TRBD1. The CDR3 has 16 amino acids. V dropped 0 bases and J dropped 7; count of bases not matched to a gene: 10. Germline V gene sequence: CDR1 SGHRS, CDR2 YFSETQ. This chain's CDR3 is CASSLAPWTGENEQFF. CDR3 nucleotide sequence: TGCGCCAGCAGCTTGGCCCCGTGGACAGGAGAGAATGAGCAGTTCTTC.

The chain employs TRBV21-1 and TRBJ2-2; the table's D call, TRBD2, has no DNA check behind it. TRBV21-1 is reported as a pseudogene. The CDR3 length is 22 residues. CDR3: CASSNSNEPREAKPGDTGELFF. Written as DNA, the CDR3 is TGTGCCAGCAGCAATTCGAATGAACCGCGGGAGGCCAAGCCAGGGGACACCGGGGAGCTGTTTTTT.

This clone showed up just a few times. This sequence joins TRBV4-1 and TRBJ2-3, with D tentatively TRBD2 (6 bases). The CDR3 is made up of 13 amino acids. Germline CDR1 reads MGHRA; CDR2 reads YSYEKL. Trimming stripped 0 bases from V and 9 bases from J, with 10 bases between. The CDR3 sequence: CASSQETGGTQYF. CDR3 coding DNA: TGCGCCAGCAGCCAAGAAACCGGGGGAACGCAGTATTTT.

V gene TRBV27 combines with J gene TRBJ2-1, with 13 bases fitting TRBD2. The trim removed 7 bases at V and 5 bases at J, leaving 11 bases unmatched. This CDR3 is built from 17 residues. Looked up from germline, CDR1 is MNHEY and CDR2 is SMNVEV (reference sequence). The CDR3 spells CASKEKGLAGTHNEQFF. The CDR3 DNA reads as TGTGCCAGCAAGGAGAAGGGACTAGCGGGAACGCACAATGAGCAGTTCTTC.

CDR3: CASRRGPGDIQYF. In DNA form, the CDR3 reads TGTGCCAGCAGAAGGGGGCCCGGGGACATTCAGTACTTC. V and J are TRBV6-6 and TRBJ2-4; 7 nucleotides match TRBD1. Trimming took 6 bases from V and 8 from J; bases not matched to a gene: 7. CDR1 and CDR2 (germline): MNHNY, SVGAGI (reference sequence). The CDR3 covers 13 residues.

This chain links TRBV7-8 with TRBJ1-1; tentatively, D is TRBD1 (5 bases). The CDR3 has 14 amino acids. Trimming removed 2 bases from V and 1 base from J, with 8 bases in between. Germline CDR1 reads SGHVS; CDR2 reads FQNEAQ. The CDR3 region is CASSLTGQNTEAFF. The CDR3, as DNA: TGTGCCAGCAGCTTAACGGGGCAGAACACTGAAGCTTTCTTT.

V is TRBV6-1 and J is TRBJ2-1, with D possibly matching TRBD2 (6 bases). This CDR3 spans 13 amino acids. V was cut by 1 base and J by 6 bases, with 7 bases left in between. CDR1 is MNHNS and CDR2 is SASEGT in the germline V gene. The CDR3 DNA sequence: TGTGCCAGCAGTGAAGGGGACTTCAATGAGCAGTTCTTC. This gives the protein CASSEGDFNEQFF.

Only a few counts were recorded for this clone. The rearrangement joins TRBV2 to TRBJ1-2, with 9 nucleotides matching TRBD1. Germline CDR1 is SNHLY and CDR2 is FYNNEI. V was clipped by 6 bases and J by 8 bases; unmatched bases: 1. There are 11 residues in the CDR3. The CDR3 region has the DNA TGTGCCAGCAGCACAGGGGGCGGCTACACCTTC. Its translation is CASSTGGGYTF.

This clone was observed a single time. The V gene is TRBV7-9, the J gene TRBJ2-2, with a possible D match to TRBD1 (5 bases). The CDR3 consists of 14 residues. Germline V lookup: CDR1 SEHNR, CDR2 FQNEAQ (reference sequence). The germline V and J ends were trimmed by 5 bases and 5 bases, with 12 bases remaining between them. CDR3 sequence (DNA): TGTGCCAGCAGCCGACCTCAGGGAACCGGGGAGCTGTTTTTT. Amino acids: CASSRPQGTGELFF.

This clone was recorded only once. This chain links TRBV30 with TRBJ2-7; TRBD2 aligns across 14 bases. V trimming: 2 bases; J trimming: 6 bases; junction bases outside the gene matches: 6. The CDR3 is 15 residues long. Per the germline V gene, CDR1 is GTSNPN and CDR2 is SVGIG (reference sequence). In nucleotides, the CDR3 is TGTGCCTGGAGTCCCCAGACTAGCGGGAGGGCCGAGCAGTACTTC. Amino acid sequence: CAWSPQTSGRAEQYF.

The rearrangement uses TRBV28 and TRBJ1-3, with a tentative D call TRBD1 (5 bases). Germline V gene data show CDR1 as MDHEN and CDR2 as SYDVKM. V shed 6 bases and J shed 0 bases, with 9 bases lying between them. CDR3 size: 14 residues. The CDR3 spells CASRLQVSGNTIYF. CDR3 bases: TGTGCCAGCAGGCTACAGGTCTCTGGAAACACCATATATTTT. The full variable domain, its missing parts supplied by reference TRBV28 and TRBJ1-3, is DVKVTQSSRYLVKRTGEKVFLECVQDMDHENMFWYRQDPGLGLRLIYFSYDVKMKEKGDIPEGYSVSREKKERFSLILESASTNQTSMYLCASRLQVSGNTIYFGEGSWLTVV.

The CDR3 sequence: CASSSLSEDTQYF. For the CDR3, the DNA is TGTGCCAGCAGTAGCCTATCAGAAGATACGCAGTATTTT. The chain is built from TRBV12-3 or TRBV12-4 and TRBJ2-3, with no clear D. CDR3 size: 13 residues. With 5 bases removed from V and 5 bases from J, the gap between germline ends came to 11 bases.

The chain employs TRBV7-6 and TRBJ1-5; possibly TRBD1 for D (5 bases). The CDR3 covers 15 residues. Germline V gives CDR1 SGHVS, CDR2 FNYEAQ. The V and J ends lost 5 bases and 1 base respectively, with 12 bases between them. CDR3 sequence (DNA): TGTGCCAGCAGCGAAATGGAGGGGAGCAATCAGCCCCAGCATTTT. Amino acid sequence: CASSEMEGSNQPQHF.

The rearrangement joins TRBV4-3 to TRBJ1-5, with D tentatively TRBD1 (5 bases). The CDR3 loop spans 16 amino acids. Germline CDR1 is LGHNA and CDR2 is YSLEER. Trimming pared 0 bases from V and 5 bases from J, leaving 14 bases between. CDR3 protein: CASSQDYPGRDQPQHF. The CDR3 nucleotides read TGCGCCAGCAGCCAAGACTATCCAGGGCGGGATCAGCCCCAGCATTTT.

This clone has just one count. The chain combines TRBV4-1 with TRBJ1-4; D ambiguous. V was shortened by 1 base and J by 3 bases, with 12 bases between the two germline ends. The CDR3 has 16 residues. CDR1 and CDR2 (germline): MGHRA, YSYEKL. DNA of the CDR3: TGCGCCAGCAGCCAAGGGACGATAAATCCTAATGAAAAACTGTTTTTT. It codes for CASSQGTINPNEKLFF.

This clone has only a few counts. Sequence at one end of the junction differs from germline and may be a read error. The chain employs TRBV6-1 and TRBJ2-7, with TRBD2 identical over 8 bases. Germline-derived CDR1 and CDR2 are MNHNS and SASEGT. The CDR3 spans 15 residues. This CDR3 is CASREGIAGIFEQYF. The DNA of the CDR3 is TGTGCCAGCAGGGAAGGGATAGCGGGAATCTTCGAGCAGTACTTC.

Comments on this clone: A read error may account for a junction end that differs from germline. This rearrangement joins TRBV7-7 to TRBJ1-5; possibly TRBD1 for D (6 bases). This CDR3 region has 15 residues. The germline V gene encodes CDR1 SSHAT and CDR2 FNYEAQ (reference sequence). This CDR3 is CASSLAGTPNQPQHF. CDR3 coding DNA: TGTGCTAGCAGCTTAGCAGGGACACCAAATCAGCCCCAGCATTTT.

The count of this clone is one. The V gene is TRBV2, the J gene TRBJ1-6; no clear D gene. Trimming stripped 2 bases from V and 8 bases from J, with 4 bases between. The CDR3 runs to 12 residues. The germline CDR1 and CDR2 sequences are SNHLY and FYNNEI. The CDR3: CASSETHSPLHF. CDR3 DNA sequence: TGTGCCAGCAGTGAAACCCATTCACCCCTCCACTTT.